This TCR beta chain derives from a study of blood T cell repertoires in COVID-19 (dated by TCRdb to the early 2020s). Describing the broader study: Samples covering the acute and convalescent phases of COVID-19 were provided by collaborators in the United States, Italy and Spain. The prospective study material was composed of cDNA or gDNA derived from T cells, B-cell-depleted T cells, or PBMCs. The sample metadata nearly always contained a de-identified subject ID, COVID-19 status, age in years and sex. Samples came from the ongoing ImmuneRACE study (first 160 participants) plus 1,254 subjects from 6 global collaborators. The dataset comprised deeply sampled blood TCRbeta repertoires from subjects exposed to, actively infected with, or recovered from COVID-19. Where available, HLA class I and class II types were taken from metadata supplied by the sample provider and were not determined by assay-based typing. The repertoires were released in a freely available public database intended as a resource for research on the immune response to SARS-CoV-2. General conclusions and limits of the study: Clinical and demographic metadata were provided uncurated, with the amount varying by source and participant.

The CDR3 sequence holds 15 residues, the cysteine and phenylalanine included. Solely the CDR3 DNA is kept, with 45 bases framed from the first base. The germline V gene specifies MGHDK as CDR1 and SYGVNS as CDR2. V drops 3 bases and J drops 4 bases, leaving 12 bases in between. One collaborating source in Seattle enrolled patients while the patients were actively infected and followed the patients over time throughout the course of disease. Each collaborating institution followed its own protocols to collect whole blood in K2EDTA tubes. For TCRbeta analysis, collaborators shipped samples in one of three forms: frozen whole blood, isolated PBMCs, or DNA extracted from either of those sample types. The immunoSEQ Assay, a bias-controlled multiplex PCR, was used to amplify TCRbeta CDR3 regions from genomic DNA. In the source study's methods: Nucleated cell counts per sample were estimated from amplification of reference gene primers within the assay. To quantify the absolute abundance of each unique TCRbeta CDR3 rearrangement, sequence reads were collapsed and filtered. For each sample, productive Simpson clonality was calculated by taking the square root of Simpson's diversity index across productive rearrangements. As stored in TCRdb, this immuneACCESS dataset retains in-frame rearrangements with V and J assigned. A fraction of the clones does not appear; measured against another copy, unresolved V genes explain less than half of the discrepancy, and the remainder lacks a known reason. V, J and clone size were drawn from that table, and D and trimming were deduced from the DNA. A total of some 150,000 clones appear in this sample, 85% to 90% of them only once. Jointly, the top ten make up approximately 11% of the sample.

Points on this clone: What antigen it recognizes has not been identified. Base quality data are lacking; no much larger clone is found one base away.

Rearrangement joined TRBV25-1 to TRBJ1-4; tentative D gene TRBD1, with 5 bases matching. This receptor was taken from an older woman with COVID-19, enrolled during active disease. Sequences were obtained from peripheral blood. In nucleotide form, the sequence is TGTGCCAGCAGTGACCGGGGACTGATTAATGAAAAACTGTTTTTT. It encodes CASSDRGLINEKLFF.